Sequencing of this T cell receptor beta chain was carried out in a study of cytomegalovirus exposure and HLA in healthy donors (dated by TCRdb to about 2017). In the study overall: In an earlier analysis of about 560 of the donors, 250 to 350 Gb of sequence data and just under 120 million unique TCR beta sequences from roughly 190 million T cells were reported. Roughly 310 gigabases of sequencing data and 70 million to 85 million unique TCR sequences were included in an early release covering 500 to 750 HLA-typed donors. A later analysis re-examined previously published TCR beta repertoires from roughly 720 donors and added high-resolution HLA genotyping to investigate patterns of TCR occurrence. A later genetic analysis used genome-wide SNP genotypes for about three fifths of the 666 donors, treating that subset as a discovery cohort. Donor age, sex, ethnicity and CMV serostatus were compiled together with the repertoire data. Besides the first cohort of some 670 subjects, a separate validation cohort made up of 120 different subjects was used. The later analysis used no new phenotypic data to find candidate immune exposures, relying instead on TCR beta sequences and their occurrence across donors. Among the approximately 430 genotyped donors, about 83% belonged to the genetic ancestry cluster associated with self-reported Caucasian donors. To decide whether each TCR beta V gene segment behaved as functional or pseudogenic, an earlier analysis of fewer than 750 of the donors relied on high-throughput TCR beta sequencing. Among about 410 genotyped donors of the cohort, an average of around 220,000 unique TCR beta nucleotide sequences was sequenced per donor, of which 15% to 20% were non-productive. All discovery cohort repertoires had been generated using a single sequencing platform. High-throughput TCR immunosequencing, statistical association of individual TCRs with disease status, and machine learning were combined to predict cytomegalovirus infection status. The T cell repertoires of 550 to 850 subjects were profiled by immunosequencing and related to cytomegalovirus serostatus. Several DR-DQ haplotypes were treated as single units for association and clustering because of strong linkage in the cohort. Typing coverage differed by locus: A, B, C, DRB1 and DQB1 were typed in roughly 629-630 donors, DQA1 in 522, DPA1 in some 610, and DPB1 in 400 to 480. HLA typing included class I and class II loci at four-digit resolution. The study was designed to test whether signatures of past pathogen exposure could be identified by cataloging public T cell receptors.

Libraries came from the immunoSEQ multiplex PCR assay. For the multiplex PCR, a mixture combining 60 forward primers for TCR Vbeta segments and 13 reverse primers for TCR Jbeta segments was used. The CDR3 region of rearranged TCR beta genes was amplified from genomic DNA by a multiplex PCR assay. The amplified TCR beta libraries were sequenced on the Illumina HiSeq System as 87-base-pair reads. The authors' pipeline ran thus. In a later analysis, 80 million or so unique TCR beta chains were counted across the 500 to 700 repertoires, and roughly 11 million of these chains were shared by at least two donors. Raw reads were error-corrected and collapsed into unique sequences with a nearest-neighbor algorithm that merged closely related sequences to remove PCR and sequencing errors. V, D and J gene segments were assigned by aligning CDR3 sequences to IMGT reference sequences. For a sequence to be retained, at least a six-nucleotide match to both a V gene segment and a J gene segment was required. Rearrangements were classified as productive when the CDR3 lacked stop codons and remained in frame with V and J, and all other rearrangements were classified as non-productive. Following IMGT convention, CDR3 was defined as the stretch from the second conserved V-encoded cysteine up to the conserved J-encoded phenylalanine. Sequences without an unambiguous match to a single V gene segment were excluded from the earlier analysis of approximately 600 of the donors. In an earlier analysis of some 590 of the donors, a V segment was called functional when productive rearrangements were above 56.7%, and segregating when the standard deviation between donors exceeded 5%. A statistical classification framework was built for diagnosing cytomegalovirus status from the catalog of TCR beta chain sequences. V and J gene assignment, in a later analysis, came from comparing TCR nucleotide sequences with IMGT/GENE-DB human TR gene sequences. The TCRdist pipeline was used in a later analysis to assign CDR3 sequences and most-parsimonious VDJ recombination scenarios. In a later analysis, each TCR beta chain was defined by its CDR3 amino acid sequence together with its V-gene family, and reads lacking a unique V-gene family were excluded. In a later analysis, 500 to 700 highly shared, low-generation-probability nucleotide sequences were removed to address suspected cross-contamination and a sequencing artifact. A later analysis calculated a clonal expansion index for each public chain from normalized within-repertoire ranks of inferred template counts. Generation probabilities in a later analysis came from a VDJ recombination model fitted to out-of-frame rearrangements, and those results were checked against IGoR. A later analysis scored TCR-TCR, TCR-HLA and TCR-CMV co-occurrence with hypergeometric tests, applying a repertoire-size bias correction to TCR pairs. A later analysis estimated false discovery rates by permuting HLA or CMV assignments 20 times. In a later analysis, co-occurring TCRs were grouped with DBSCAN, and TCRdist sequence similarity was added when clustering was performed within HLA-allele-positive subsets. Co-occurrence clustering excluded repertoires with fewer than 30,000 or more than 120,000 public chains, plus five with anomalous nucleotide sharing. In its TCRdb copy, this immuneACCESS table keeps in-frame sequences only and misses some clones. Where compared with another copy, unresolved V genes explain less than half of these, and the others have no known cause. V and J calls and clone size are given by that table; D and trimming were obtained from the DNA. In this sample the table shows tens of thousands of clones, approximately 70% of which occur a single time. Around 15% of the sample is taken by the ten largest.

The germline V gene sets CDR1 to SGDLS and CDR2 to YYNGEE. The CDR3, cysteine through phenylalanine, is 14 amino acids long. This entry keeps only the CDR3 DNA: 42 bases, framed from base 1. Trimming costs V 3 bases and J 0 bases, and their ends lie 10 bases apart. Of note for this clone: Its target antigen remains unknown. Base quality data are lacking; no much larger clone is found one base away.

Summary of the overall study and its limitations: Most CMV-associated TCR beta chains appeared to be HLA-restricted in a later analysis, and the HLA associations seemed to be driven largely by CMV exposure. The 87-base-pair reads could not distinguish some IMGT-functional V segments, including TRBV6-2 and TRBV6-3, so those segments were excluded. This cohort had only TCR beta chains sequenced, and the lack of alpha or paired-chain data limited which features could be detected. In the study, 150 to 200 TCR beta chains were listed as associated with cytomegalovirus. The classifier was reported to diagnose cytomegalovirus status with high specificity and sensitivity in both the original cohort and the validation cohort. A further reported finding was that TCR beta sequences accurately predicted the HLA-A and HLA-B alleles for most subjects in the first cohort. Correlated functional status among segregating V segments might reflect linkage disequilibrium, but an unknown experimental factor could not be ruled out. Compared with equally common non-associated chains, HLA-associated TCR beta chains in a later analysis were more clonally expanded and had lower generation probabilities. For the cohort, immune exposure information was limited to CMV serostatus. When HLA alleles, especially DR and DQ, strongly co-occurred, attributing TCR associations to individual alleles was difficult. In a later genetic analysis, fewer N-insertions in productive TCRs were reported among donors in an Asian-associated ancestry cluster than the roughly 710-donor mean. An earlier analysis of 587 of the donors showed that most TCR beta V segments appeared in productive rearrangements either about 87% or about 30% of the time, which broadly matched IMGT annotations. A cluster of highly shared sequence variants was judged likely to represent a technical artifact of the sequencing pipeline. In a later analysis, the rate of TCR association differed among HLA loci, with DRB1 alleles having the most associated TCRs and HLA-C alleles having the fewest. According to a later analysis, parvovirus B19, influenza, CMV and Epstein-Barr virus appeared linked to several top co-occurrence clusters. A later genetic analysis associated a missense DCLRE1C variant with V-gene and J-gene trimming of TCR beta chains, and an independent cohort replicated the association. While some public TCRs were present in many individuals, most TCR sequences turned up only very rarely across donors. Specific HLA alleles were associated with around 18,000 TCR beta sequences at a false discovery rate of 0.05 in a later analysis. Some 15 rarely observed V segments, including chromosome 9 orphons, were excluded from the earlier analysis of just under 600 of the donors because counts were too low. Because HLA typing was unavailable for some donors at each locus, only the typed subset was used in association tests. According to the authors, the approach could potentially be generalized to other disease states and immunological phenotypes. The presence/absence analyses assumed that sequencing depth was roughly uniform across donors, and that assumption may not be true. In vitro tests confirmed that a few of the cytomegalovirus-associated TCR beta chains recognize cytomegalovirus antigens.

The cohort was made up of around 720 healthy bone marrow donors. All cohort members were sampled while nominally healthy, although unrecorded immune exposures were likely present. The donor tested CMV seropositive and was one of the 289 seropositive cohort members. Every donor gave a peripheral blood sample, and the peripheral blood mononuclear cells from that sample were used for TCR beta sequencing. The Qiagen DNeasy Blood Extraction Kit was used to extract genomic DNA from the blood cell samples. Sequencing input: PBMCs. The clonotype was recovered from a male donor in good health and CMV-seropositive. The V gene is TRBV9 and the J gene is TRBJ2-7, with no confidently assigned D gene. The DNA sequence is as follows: TGTGCCAGCAGCGCCCAACCGGGCTCCTACGAGCAGTACTTC. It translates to CASSAQPGSYEQYF.